This T cell receptor beta chain was retrieved from a study of vaccination and CD4 T cells after COVID-19. Study-level background: Cultures acting as controls obtained a CEFX pool, an HIV-1 Nef pool, or no peptide.

Trimming removed 0 bases from V and 3 bases from J, with 12 bases in between. The CDR3 has 16 residues. Germline V lookup: CDR1 LGHNA, CDR2 YSLEER. On this clonotype: The antigen is not known.

The Oncomine TCR Beta short-read assay was applied to DNA of cultured CD4+ T cells. Genomic DNA was isolated from cultured CD4+ T cells. TCRdb independently ran MiXCR on the PCR reads; one entry per CDR3 protein. The sample consists of about 10,000 distinct CDR3 sequences, approximately 25% of them appearing once. Specified treatment: roughly 10-day PBMC culture with coronavirus spike peptide pools or control peptides (ViraFEST assay). This chain uses TRBV4-3 with TRBJ1-5; unclear D gene. This specimen consisted of CD4+ T cells from blood, cultured in vitro, obtained after SARS-CoV-2 vaccination. The sequence derives from a human donor who had recovered from COVID-19. The CDR3 DNA sequence: TGCGCCAGCAGCCAAGATCACGTGAGGGCCAATCAGCCCCAGCATTTT. Its protein product is CASSQDHVRANQPQHF.